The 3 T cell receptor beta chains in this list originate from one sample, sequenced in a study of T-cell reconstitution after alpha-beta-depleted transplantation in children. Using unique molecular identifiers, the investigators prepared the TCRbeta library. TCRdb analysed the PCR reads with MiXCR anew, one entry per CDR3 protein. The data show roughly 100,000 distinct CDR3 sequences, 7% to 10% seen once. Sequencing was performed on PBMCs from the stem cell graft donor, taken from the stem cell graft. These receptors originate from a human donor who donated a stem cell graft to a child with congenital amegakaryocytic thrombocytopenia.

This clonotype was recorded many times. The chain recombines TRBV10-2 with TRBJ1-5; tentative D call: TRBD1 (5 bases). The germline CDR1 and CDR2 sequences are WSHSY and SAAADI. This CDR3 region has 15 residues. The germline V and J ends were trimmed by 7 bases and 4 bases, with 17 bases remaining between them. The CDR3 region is CASTNEGAGNQPQHF. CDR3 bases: TGCGCCAGCACTAATGAAGGGGCGGGGAATCAGCCCCAGCATTTT.

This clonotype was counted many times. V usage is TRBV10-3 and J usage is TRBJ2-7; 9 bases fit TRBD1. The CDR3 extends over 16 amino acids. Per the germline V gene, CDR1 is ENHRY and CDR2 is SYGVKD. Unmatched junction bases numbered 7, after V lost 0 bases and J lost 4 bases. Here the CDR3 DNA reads TGTGCCATCAGTGAGTCGGGACAGGGCAATCGGTACGAGCAGTACTTC. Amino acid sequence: CAISESGQGNRYEQYF.

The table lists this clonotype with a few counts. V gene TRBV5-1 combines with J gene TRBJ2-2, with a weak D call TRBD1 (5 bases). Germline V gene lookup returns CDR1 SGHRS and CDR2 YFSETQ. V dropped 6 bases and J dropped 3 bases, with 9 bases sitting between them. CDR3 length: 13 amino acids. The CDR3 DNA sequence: TGCGCCAGCAACATAGGGGACACCGGGGAGCTGTTTTTT. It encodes CASNIGDTGELFF. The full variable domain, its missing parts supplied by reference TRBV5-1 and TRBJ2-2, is KAGVTQTPRYLIKTRGQQVTLSCSPISGHRSVSWYQQTPGQGLQFLFEYFSETQRNKGNFPGRFSGRQFSNSRSEMNVSTLELGDSALYLCASNIGDTGELFFGEGSRLTVL.